The 17 T cell receptor beta chains listed next were all sequenced from one sample in a study of Ad26.COV2.S vaccination and SARS-CoV-2 variants. Generated by immunoSEQ multiplex PCR, the TCRdb table keeps only in-frame clones and is missing some. The data show about 400,000 clones, approximately 91% seen once. Treatment given: roughly 18 received Ad26.COV2.S at low or high dose, single or two shots; about 5 received placebo; per-sample allocation not given. Day 63 after the first vaccine or placebo injection was the time point for sampling. The sample in question was peripheral blood, obtained in a trial of Ad26.COV2.S vaccine versus placebo. The origin of the receptors is a person aged 18-65 years who received the Ad26.COV2.S COVID-19 vaccine or a placebo.

Concerning this clone itself: At the DNA level, this CDR3 is encoded by other sequences in the same sample as well. The rearrangement links TRBV30 to TRBJ2-7; D may be TRBD2 (6 bases). This CDR3 is 14 amino acids long. V dropped 0 bases and J dropped 1 base, with 10 bases sitting between them. The V gene's germline CDR1 is GTSNPN and CDR2 SVGIG (reference sequence). CDR3 loop: CAWSVGGSSYEQYF. The CDR3 region has the DNA TGTGCCTGGAGTGTAGGAGGGAGTTCCTACGAGCAGTACTTC.

The chain is built from TRBV5-4 and TRBJ2-1; tentatively, D is TRBD2 (6 bases). Between the trimmed V and J ends, which lost 2 bases and 9 bases, there was a span of 12 bases. CDR1 and CDR2 from the germline V gene are SGHNT and YYREEE (reference sequence). The CDR3 contains 13 residues. The CDR3 nucleotides read TGTGCCAGCAGCTTAACGAGCGGGCCTGAGCAGTTCTTC. Translating gives CASSLTSGPEQFF.

This chain links TRBV28 with TRBJ2-7; TRBD2 agrees at 7 bases. Germline V CDR1 and CDR2: MDHEN, SYDVKM. CDR3 length: 15 amino acids. With 6 bases clipped from V and 0 bases from J, the junction kept 8 bases outside the gene matches. The CDR3 is CASRGSGKSSYEQYF. CDR3 in DNA: TGTGCCAGCAGGGGAAGCGGGAAGAGCTCCTACGAGCAGTACTTC.

The chain is built from TRBV19 and TRBJ2-7; 9 nucleotides line up with TRBD1. The V gene's germline CDR1 is LNHDA and CDR2 SQIVND (reference sequence). The junction had 8 bases not matched to a gene; V was cut back by 5 bases and J by 3 bases. The CDR3 totals 15 residues. The CDR3 loop is CASSEGDRVVYEQYF. CDR3 nucleotides: TGTGCCAGTAGTGAGGGGGACAGGGTCGTCTACGAGCAGTACTTC.

This clone has just one count. V usage is TRBV4-1 and J usage is TRBJ2-7, with D maybe TRBD2 (5 bases). Germline-derived CDR1 and CDR2 are MGHRA and YSYEKL. V was shortened by 0 bases and J by 0 bases, with 15 bases between the two germline ends. The CDR3 totals 17 residues. The CDR3 loop reads CASSQDTRAESSYEQYF. In DNA form, the CDR3 reads TGCGCCAGCAGCCAAGATACCCGAGCGGAAAGCTCCTACGAGCAGTACTTC.

V is TRBV25-1 and J is TRBJ2-1, with D perhaps given as TRBD1 or TRBD2 (5 bases each). The germline V gene encodes CDR1 MGHDK and CDR2 SYGVNS. The V end was cut by 3 bases, the J end by 7 bases, with 13 bases between. This CDR3 is 14 amino acids long. CDR3 coding DNA: TGTGCCAGCAGTGAGGGGGTCCTTCGGAATGAGCAGTTCTTC. Translating gives CASSEGVLRNEQFF.

This chain uses TRBV19 with TRBJ1-2; the match to TRBD1 covers 12 bases. Losses at the gene ends were 6 bases for V and 5 bases for J; bases not matched to a gene: 10. This CDR3 has 16 residues. Germline loops: CDR1 LNHDA, CDR2 SQIVND (reference sequence). This CDR3 reads CASSRDRGLAGYGYTF. CDR3 sequence (DNA): TGTGCCAGTAGCCGGGACAGGGGGCTCGCTGGGTATGGCTACACCTTC.

This sequence joins TRBV12-2 and TRBJ2-1; TRBD2, as called in the table, went unchecked against the DNA. TRBV12-2 is flagged as a pseudogene. The CDR3 has 20 residues. The chain's CDR3 is CASRPNLTSAKWGSYNEQFF. The CDR3 DNA reads as TGTGCAAGTCGCCCAAACCTGACTAGCGCCAAGTGGGGGTCCTACAATGAGCAGTTCTTC.

The rearrangement links TRBV12-1 to TRBJ2-3; TRBD2, the D gene given by the table, was not confirmed from the DNA. TRBV12-1 is shown as a pseudogene. The CDR3 runs to 16 residues. For the CDR3, the DNA is TGTGCCAGCAGCTCCCGCCGGACTCGGAGCACAGATACGCAGTATTTT. Translated: CASSSRRTRSTDTQYF.

The V and J genes are TRBV6-1 and TRBJ2-6; D is perhaps TRBD2 (6 bases). Germline-derived CDR1 and CDR2 are MNHNS and SASEGT. The V and J ends lost 0 bases and 0 bases respectively, with 12 bases between them. The CDR3 totals 18 residues. The CDR3: CASSEAGQGLSGANVLTF. DNA for the CDR3: TGTGCCAGCAGTGAAGCAGGGCAGGGACTCTCTGGGGCCAACGTCCTGACTTTC.

The chain has TRBV10-2 and TRBJ1-2; 8 bases fit TRBD1. CDR1 is WSHSY, CDR2 SAAADI, per germline. The CDR3 is made up of 14 amino acids. J was trimmed by 8 bases and V by 4 bases; bases with no gene match: 9. As DNA, the CDR3 is TGCGCCAGCAGTGCCCCGGGGACAGGAGACGGCTACACCTTC. It translates to CASSAPGTGDGYTF.

The chain employs TRBV5-4 and TRBJ2-3, with D possibly matching TRBD2 (5 bases). In germline, CDR1 is SGHNT, CDR2 YYREEE (reference sequence). V was shortened by 1 base and J by 5 bases, with 11 bases between the two germline ends. The CDR3 is 14 residues long. The CDR3 DNA follows: TGTGCCAGCAGCTTGATGGCCGAGGGAGATACGCAGTATTTT. It encodes CASSLMAEGDTQYF.

The genes are TRBV11-3 and TRBJ2-2, with 15 bases aligning to TRBD2. CDR3 length equals 20 residues. V lost 0 bases, J lost 1 base, and 6 bases stayed unmatched. CDR1 SGHNT and CDR2 YENEEA come from the germline V gene. For the CDR3, the DNA is TGTGCCAGCAGCTTAGACGGGACTAGCGGGAGGAAAGGGAACACCGGGGAGCTGTTTTTT. This sequence encodes CASSLDGTSGRKGNTGELFF.

The chain recombines TRBV29-1 with TRBJ2-7; D is unresolved. Germline V gene data show CDR1 as SQVTM and CDR2 as ANQGSEA. The CDR3 runs 12 residues. V lost 0 bases and J lost 3, with 6 bases in between. The CDR3 nucleotides read TGCAGCGTTGAAGATTTCGACTACGAGCAGTACTTC. Translated, it gives CSVEDFDYEQYF.

This clone came up once. This chain joins TRBV4-2 and TRBJ2-3, with TRBD1 identical over 9 bases. Germline assignment: CDR1 LGHNA and CDR2 YNFKEQ. The trim removed 1 base at V and 4 bases at J, leaving 9 bases unmatched. The CDR3 consists of 17 residues. CDR3 DNA sequence: TGTGCCAGCAGCCAAGGGGACCCGGGACAGGGATCAGATACGCAGTATTTT. Its translation: CASSQGDPGQGSDTQYF.

The chain links TRBV6-6 to TRBJ2-7, with TRBD1 matching over 10 bases. Trimming at V came to 6 bases and at J to 1 base, leaving 6 bases not matched to a gene. The CDR3 totals 15 residues. Germline CDR1 and CDR2: MNHNY and SVGAGI (reference sequence). The CDR3 DNA is TGTGCCAGCAGACCGGGACAGGGGCTATCCTACGAGCAGTACTTC. This sequence encodes CASRPGQGLSYEQYF.

The chain combines TRBV7-2 with TRBJ2-3; D uncertain. The germline gives CDR1 SGHTA, CDR2 FQGNSA. V lost 0 bases, J lost 4 bases, and 8 bases lay in between. The CDR3 runs 14 residues. As DNA, the CDR3 is TGTGCCAGCAGCTTAGCGCGGCAGCCAGATACGCAGTATTTT. Its translation: CASSLARQPDTQYF.